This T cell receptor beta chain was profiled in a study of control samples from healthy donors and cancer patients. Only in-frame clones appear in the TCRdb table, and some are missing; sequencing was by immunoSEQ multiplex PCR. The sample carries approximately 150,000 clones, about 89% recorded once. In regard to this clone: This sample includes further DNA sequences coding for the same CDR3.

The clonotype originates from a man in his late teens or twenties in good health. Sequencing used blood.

The chain's CDR3 is CASSESRDYGYTF. CDR3 bases: TGTGCCAGCAGTGAATCCAGGGATTATGGCTACACCTTC. J is TRBJ1-2 and V is TRBV6-1, with a tentative D call TRBD1 (5 bases). The CDR3 has 13 amino acids. V was shortened by 2 bases and J by 5 bases, with 9 bases between the two germline ends. CDR1 and CDR2 (germline): MNHNS, SASEGT.